Listed here are 12 T cell receptor beta chains from one sample, sequenced in a study of shared clonotypes between healthy human individuals. Generated by immunoSEQ multiplex PCR, the TCRdb table keeps only in-frame clones and is missing some. The repertoire includes 1.4 million or so clones, 98% to 99% of them detected once, and about 0.34% sits in the top ten. The sample taken for sequencing was naive CD4+ T cells sorted from blood. The subset: CD45RA+ positively selected. The source is a man younger than 45 in good health.

The chain recombines TRBV9 with TRBJ2-7; 7 bases match TRBD1. The V and J ends lost 0 bases and 2 bases, in that order; junction bases with no gene match: 5. CDR1 and CDR2 from the germline V gene are SGDLS and YYNGEE. The CDR3 extends over 15 amino acids. CDR3 DNA sequence: TGTGCCAGCAGCGTAGAACCCGGGACAGCCTACGAGCAGTACTTC. Protein product: CASSVEPGTAYEQYF.

The chain carries TRBV5-6 and TRBJ2-3; 9 bases line up with TRBD2. The ends lost 1 base at V and 3 bases at J; junction bases unmatched: 6. CDR3 length: 16 residues. Per germline, CDR1 SGHDT and CDR2 YYEEEE. CDR3 in DNA: TGTGCCAGCAGCTTGAAACTAGCGGGTGGTACAGATACGCAGTATTTT. It is translated as CASSLKLAGGTDTQYF.

The V call is TRBV30, the J call TRBJ2-1; no reliable D call. V shed 5 bases and J shed 5 bases, with 13 bases lying between them. The germline CDR1 and CDR2 sequences are GTSNPN and SVGIG (reference sequence). The CDR3 runs to 13 residues. CDR3 bases: TGTGCCTGGGCCTACAGCAAGCACAATGAGCAGTTCTTC. It encodes CAWAYSKHNEQFF.

V and J are TRBV5-1 and TRBJ2-7; unclear D gene. Deletions cut 4 bases from V and 3 bases from J, with 8 bases between. CDR3 length: 12 residues. Germline CDR1 is SGHRS and CDR2 is YFSETQ. DNA for the CDR3: TGCGCCAGCAGCCAGACTGACTACGAGCAGTACTTC. Translated, it gives CASSQTDYEQYF.

This clone was detected only a few times. The chain uses TRBV30 and TRBJ1-3, with unresolved D. The CDR3 has 13 amino acids. Trimming took off 0 bases at V and 5 bases at J, with 8 bases between the two ends. Germline lookup yields CDR1 GTSNPN and CDR2 SVGIG (reference sequence). This CDR3 reads CAWSVNNRNTIYF. Here the CDR3 DNA reads TGTGCCTGGAGTGTAAACAACAGAAACACCATATATTTT.

The chain combines TRBV7-2 with TRBJ2-1, with TRBD2 identical over 12 bases. The germline CDR1 and CDR2 sequences are SGHTA and FQGNSA. This CDR3 is built from 16 residues. V shed 5 bases, J shed 3 bases, and the junction held 5 bases outside the gene matches. CDR3 residues: CASSKGLAGYYNEQFF. The CDR3 nucleotides are TGTGCCAGCAGCAAGGGACTAGCGGGCTACTACAATGAGCAGTTCTTC.

Here the CDR3 reads CASSFDLAGARETQYF. For the CDR3, the DNA is TGCGCCAGCAGCTTCGATCTAGCGGGAGCTAGGGAGACCCAGTACTTC. V gene TRBV5-1 combines with J gene TRBJ2-5, with 10 bases aligning to TRBD2. CDR1 is SGHRS and CDR2 is YFSETQ in the germline V gene. This CDR3 comprises 16 residues. With V trimmed by 2 bases and J by 5 bases, 9 bases remained unmatched.

The chain has TRBV5-4 and TRBJ2-7; D is possibly TRBD1 (6 bases). The germline V gene has CDR1 SGHNT and CDR2 YYREEE (reference sequence). This CDR3 comprises 15 residues. The V and J ends lost 1 base and 5 bases respectively, with 16 bases between them. CDR3 sequence: CASSLRGRGVHEQYF. The CDR3 DNA reads as TGTGCCAGCAGCTTGCGCGGCAGGGGTGTCCACGAGCAGTACTTC.

This clone was detected only once. V is TRBV11-3 and J is TRBJ2-1; the match to TRBD2 covers 7 bases. This CDR3 region has 16 residues. The V and J ends lost 1 base and 8 bases, in that order; junction bases with no gene match: 11. Germline loops: CDR1 SGHNT, CDR2 YENEEA. The CDR3, as DNA: TGTGCCAGCAGCTTAGCTGGGAGGGCCGGAGTCCATGAGCAGTTCTTC. As protein: CASSLAGRAGVHEQFF.

The rearrangement joins TRBV29-1 to TRBJ2-5, with 7 nucleotides matching TRBD2. The CDR3 covers 12 residues. Unmatched junction bases numbered 6, after V lost 7 bases and J lost 4 bases. Per germline, CDR1 SQVTM and CDR2 ANQGSEA. CDR3 sequence: CSAMSGGETQYF. CDR3 sequence (DNA): TGCAGCGCAATGTCGGGGGGAGAGACCCAGTACTTC.

The chain uses TRBV10-3 and TRBJ2-1; 9 bases align to TRBD2. The germline V gene has CDR1 ENHRY and CDR2 SYGVKD. J gave up 5 bases and V 3 bases, and 5 bases lay outside the gene matches. This CDR3 spans 15 amino acids. As DNA, the CDR3 is TGTGCCATCAGTGATCTTGGACTAGCGCACAATGAGCAGTTCTTC. Its protein is CAISDLGLAHNEQFF.

The chain employs TRBV5-1 and TRBJ2-2, with TRBD2 as a possible D gene (5 bases). The germline V gene has CDR1 SGHRS and CDR2 YFSETQ. Trimming left V 1 base short and J 1 base short, with 14 bases between. This CDR3 contains 17 residues. CDR3 residues: CASSLRSPGLNTGELFF. The CDR3 bases are TGCGCCAGCAGCTTGCGGAGCCCCGGACTGAACACCGGGGAGCTGTTTTTT.